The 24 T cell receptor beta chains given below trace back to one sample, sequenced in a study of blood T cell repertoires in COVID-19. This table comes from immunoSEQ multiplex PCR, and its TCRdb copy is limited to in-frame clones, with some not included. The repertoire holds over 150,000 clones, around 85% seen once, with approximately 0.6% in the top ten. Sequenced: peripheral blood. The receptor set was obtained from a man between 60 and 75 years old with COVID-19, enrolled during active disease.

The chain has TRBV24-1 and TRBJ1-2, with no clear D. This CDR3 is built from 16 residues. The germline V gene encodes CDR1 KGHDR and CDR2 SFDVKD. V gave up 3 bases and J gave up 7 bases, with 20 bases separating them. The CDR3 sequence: CATSDPASGGLSGYTF. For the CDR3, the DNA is TGTGCCACCAGTGATCCGGCCTCCGGAGGGCTCAGTGGCTACACCTTC.

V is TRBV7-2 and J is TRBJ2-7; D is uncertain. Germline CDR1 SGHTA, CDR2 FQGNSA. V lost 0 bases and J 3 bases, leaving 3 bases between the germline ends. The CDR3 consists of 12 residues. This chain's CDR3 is CASSLALYEQYF. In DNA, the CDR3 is TGTGCCAGCAGCTTAGCACTCTACGAGCAGTACTTC.

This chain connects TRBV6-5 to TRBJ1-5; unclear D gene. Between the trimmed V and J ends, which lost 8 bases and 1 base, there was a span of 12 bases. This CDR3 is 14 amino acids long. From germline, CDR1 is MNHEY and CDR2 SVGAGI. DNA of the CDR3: TGTGCCAGCCAGTCAGGACTAAGCAATCAGCCCCAGCATTTT. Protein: CASQSGLSNQPQHF.

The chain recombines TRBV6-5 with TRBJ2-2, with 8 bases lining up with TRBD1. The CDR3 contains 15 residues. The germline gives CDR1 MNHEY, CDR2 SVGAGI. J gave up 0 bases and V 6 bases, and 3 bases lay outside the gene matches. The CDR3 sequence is CASRVGQANTGELFF. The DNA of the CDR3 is TGTGCCAGCAGAGTGGGACAGGCGAACACCGGGGAGCTGTTTTTT.

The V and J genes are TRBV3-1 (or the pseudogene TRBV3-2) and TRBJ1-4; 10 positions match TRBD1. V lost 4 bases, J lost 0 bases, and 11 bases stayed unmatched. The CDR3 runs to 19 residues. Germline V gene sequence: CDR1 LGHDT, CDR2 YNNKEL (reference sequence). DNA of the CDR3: TGTGCCAGCAGCCTATTTACCGGGACAGGGGATGCAACTAATGAAAAACTGTTTTTT. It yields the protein CASSLFTGTGDATNEKLFF.

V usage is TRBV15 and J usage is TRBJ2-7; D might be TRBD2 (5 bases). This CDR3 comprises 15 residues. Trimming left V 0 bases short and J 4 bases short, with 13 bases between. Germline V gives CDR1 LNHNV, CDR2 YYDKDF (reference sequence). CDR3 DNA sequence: TGTGCCACCAGCAGAGAAGGGTCCTCGGGGTACGAGCAGTACTTC. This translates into CATSREGSSGYEQYF.

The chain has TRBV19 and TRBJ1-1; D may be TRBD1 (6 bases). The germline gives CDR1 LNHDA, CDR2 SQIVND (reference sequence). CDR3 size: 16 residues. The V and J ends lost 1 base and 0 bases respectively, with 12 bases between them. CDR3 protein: CASSIGAGTLNTEAFF. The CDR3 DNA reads TGTGCCAGTAGTATAGGCGCCGGGACATTGAACACTGAAGCTTTCTTT.

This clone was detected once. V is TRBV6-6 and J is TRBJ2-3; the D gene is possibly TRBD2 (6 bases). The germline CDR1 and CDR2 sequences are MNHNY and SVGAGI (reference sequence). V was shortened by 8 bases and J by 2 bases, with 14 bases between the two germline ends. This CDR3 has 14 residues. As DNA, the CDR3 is TGTGCCAGCGGGGCACGGCGGGACACAGATACGCAGTATTTT. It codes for CASGARRDTDTQYF.

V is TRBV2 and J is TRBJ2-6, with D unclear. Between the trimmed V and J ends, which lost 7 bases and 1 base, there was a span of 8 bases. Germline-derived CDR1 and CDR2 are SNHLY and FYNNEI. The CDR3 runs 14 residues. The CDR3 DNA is TGTGCCAGCAATTTCCCGTCTGGGGCCAACGTCCTGACTTTC. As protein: CASNFPSGANVLTF.

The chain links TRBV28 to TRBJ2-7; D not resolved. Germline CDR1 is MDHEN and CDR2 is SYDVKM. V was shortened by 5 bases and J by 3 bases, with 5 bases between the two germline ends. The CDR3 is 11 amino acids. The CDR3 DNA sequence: TGTGCCAGCAGTACAGTCTACGAGCAGTACTTC. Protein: CASSTVYEQYF.

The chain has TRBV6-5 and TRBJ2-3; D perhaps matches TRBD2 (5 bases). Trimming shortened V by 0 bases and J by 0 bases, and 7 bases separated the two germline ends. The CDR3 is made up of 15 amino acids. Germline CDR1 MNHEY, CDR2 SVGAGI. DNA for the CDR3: TGTGCCAGCAGTTACTCGCGGACTAGCACAGATACGCAGTATTTT. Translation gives CASSYSRTSTDTQYF.

CDR3 bases: TGTGCCAGTAGTATTATCGCCTTACGGACTACCCCGACCTACGAGCAGTACTTC. Protein product: CASSIIALRTTPTYEQYF. The genes are TRBV19 and TRBJ2-7; a weak D match, TRBD2 (6 bases). This CDR3 has 18 amino acids. Trimming stripped 3 bases from V and 2 bases from J, with 23 bases between. Germline V lookup: CDR1 LNHDA, CDR2 SQIVND (reference sequence).

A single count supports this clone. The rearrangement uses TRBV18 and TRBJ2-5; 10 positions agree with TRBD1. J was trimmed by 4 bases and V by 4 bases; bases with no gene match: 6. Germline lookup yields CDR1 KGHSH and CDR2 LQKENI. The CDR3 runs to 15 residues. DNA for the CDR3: TGTGCCAGCTCACTAGAACGGACAGGGGGAGAGACCCAGTACTTC. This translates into CASSLERTGGETQYF.

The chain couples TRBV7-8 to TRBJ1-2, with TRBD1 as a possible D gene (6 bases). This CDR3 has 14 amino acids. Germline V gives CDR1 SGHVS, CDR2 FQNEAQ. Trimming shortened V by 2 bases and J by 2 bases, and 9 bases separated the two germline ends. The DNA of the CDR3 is TGTGCCAGCAGCTTACAGGGGCACAACTATGGCTACACCTTC. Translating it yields CASSLQGHNYGYTF.

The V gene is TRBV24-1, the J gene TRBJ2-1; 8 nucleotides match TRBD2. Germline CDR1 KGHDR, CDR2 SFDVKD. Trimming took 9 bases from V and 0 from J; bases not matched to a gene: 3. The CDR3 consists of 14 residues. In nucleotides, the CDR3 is TGTGCCACCGGACTAGCCAGCTCCTACAATGAGCAGTTCTTC. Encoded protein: CATGLASSYNEQFF.

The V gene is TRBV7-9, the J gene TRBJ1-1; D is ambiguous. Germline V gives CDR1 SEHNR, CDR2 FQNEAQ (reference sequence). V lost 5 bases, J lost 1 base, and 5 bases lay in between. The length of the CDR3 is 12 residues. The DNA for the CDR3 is TGTGCCAGCAGCACAGAGAACACTGAAGCTTTCTTT. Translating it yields CASSTENTEAFF. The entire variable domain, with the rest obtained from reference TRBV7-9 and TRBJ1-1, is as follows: DTGVSQNPRHKITKRGQNVTFRCDPISEHNRLYWYRQTLGQGPEFLTYFQNEAQLEKSRLLSDRFSAERPKGSFSTLEIQRTEQGDSAMYLCASSTENTEAFFGQGTRLTVV.

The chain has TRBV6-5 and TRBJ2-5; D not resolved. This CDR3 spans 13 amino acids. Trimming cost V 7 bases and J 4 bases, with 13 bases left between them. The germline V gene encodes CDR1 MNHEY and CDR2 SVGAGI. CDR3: CASIRLAPETQYF. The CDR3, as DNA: TGTGCCAGCATACGCCTGGCCCCAGAGACCCAGTACTTC.

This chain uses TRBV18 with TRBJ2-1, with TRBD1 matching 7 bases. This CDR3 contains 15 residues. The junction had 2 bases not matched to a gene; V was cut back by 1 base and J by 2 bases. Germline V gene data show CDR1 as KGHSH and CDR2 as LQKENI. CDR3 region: CASSPQTGPYNEQFF. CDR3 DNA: TGTGCCAGCTCACCACAGACAGGGCCCTACAATGAGCAGTTCTTC.

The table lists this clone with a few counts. CDR3 DNA sequence: TGTGCCAGCAGCCTTGGGGGGCTAGCGGTGAATGAGCAGTTCTTC. Translating gives CASSLGGLAVNEQFF. This chain joins TRBV7-6 and TRBJ2-1; maybe TRBD2 (7 bases). CDR3 size: 15 residues. The V end was cut by 5 bases, the J end by 7 bases, with 18 bases between. Germline V CDR1 and CDR2: SGHVS, FNYEAQ.

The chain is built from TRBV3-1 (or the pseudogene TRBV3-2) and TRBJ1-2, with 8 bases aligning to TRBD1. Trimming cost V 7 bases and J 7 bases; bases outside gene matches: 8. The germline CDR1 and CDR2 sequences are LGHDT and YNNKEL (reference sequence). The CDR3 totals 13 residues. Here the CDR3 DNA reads TGTGCCAGCACCAACAGGGGGGTAGGTGGCTACACCTTC. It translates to CASTNRGVGGYTF.

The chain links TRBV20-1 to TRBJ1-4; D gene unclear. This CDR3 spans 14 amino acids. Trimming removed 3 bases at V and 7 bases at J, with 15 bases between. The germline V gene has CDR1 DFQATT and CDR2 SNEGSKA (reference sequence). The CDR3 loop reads CSASPGILSEKLFF. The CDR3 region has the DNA TGCAGTGCTAGTCCGGGGATCTTGAGTGAAAAACTGTTTTTT.

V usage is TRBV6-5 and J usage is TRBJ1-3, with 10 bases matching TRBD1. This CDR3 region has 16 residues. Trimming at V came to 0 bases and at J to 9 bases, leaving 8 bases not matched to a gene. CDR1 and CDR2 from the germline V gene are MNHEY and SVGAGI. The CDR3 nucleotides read TGTGCCAGCAGTTACTCGACAGGGGGCGCCCCCGGCACCATATATTTT. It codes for CASSYSTGGAPGTIYF.

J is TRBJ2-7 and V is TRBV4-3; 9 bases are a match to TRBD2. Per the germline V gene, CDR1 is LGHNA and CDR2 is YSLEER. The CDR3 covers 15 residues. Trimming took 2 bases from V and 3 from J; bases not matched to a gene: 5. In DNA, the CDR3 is TGCGCCAGCAGCCAACAAGCGGGAGGCATCTACGAGCAGTACTTC. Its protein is CASSQQAGGIYEQYF.

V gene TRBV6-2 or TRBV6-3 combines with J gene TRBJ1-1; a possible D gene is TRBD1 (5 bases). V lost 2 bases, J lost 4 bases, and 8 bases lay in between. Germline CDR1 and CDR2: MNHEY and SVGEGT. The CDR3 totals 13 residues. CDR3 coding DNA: TGTGCCAGCAGTTACGTTCAGGGCACTGAAGCTTTCTTT. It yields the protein CASSYVQGTEAFF.